These T cell receptor beta chains were read from a single sample in a study of cytomegalovirus exposure and HLA in healthy donors. Sequencing used immunoSEQ multiplex PCR; TCRdb keeps in-frame clones, though not all of them. The sample lists approximately 150,000 clones, over 80% occurring once. The specimen was PBMCs. The source is a male donor in good health and CMV-seronegative. Each CDR3 is given with its conserved first and last residue. Fields, in order: J gene, D gene, V gene, clone size, CDR3 DNA, CDR3 protein. A D gene is named only where the DNA matches it firmly. Size is stated for part of the rows, as once, few or many counts, or as a class when the clone is expanded.

>TRBJ1-2|-|TRBV11-2|once
TGTGCCAGCAGGGGGCCGGGCAGATACAATAACTATGGCTACACCTTC
CASRGPGRYNNYGYTF
>TRBJ1-2|-|TRBV29-1|-
TGCAGCGTTGAGGGGGGGGCGACTTTCAACTATGGCTACACCTTC
CSVEGGATFNYGYTF
>TRBJ2-7|-|TRBV28|-
TGTGCCAGCAGTTCCCACAGGGCTACCATCTACGAGCAGTACTTC
CASSSHRATIYEQYF
>TRBJ2-5|TRBD2|TRBV4-3|medium-sized
TGCGCCAGCAGCCAATCCGCTCTAGGACTAGCGGGAGGACAAGAGACCCAGTACTTC
CASSQSALGLAGGQETQYF
>TRBJ2-7|TRBD2|TRBV18|-
TGTGCCAGCTCACCCTTCTCAGCGGGAGCCTACGAGCAGTACTTC
CASSPFSAGAYEQYF
>TRBJ2-1|TRBD2|TRBV7-9|-
TGTGCCAGCAGCTGGCTCGCGGGGGGTGGATTCTTC
CASSWLAGGGFF
>TRBJ2-1|-|TRBV5-6|-
TGTGCCAGCAGCTTGGCCAAAGATCAGGGCTTCTCCTACAATGAGCAGTTCTTC
CASSLAKDQGFSYNEQFF
>TRBJ2-5|TRBD1|TRBV2|once
TGTGCCAGCAGTGAAGCCGCCCGACAGGGTCTGGAGACCCAGTACTTC
CASSEAARQGLETQYF
>TRBJ2-7|-|TRBV7-2|few
TGTGCCAGCAGCCCCGATTGGACTCCTTACTACGAGCAGTACTTC
CASSPDWTPYYEQYF
>TRBJ2-2|-|TRBV6-1|-
TGTGCCAGCAGTGCGTTCACTGCTATATACACCGGGGAGCTGTTTTTT
CASSAFTAIYTGELFF
>TRBJ2-1|TRBD2|TRBV28|-
TGTGCCAGCAGTCAAAGGACTAGCGGGTACAATGAGCAGTTCTTC
CASSQRTSGYNEQFF
>TRBJ1-1|-|TRBV11-2|-
TGTGCCAGCAGCTTAGAGGGGGCAGGGAGGGGAGACACTGAAGCTTTCTTT
CASSLEGAGRGDTEAFF
>TRBJ1-1|-|TRBV4-3|few
TGCGCCAGCAGCCAAGGGACAGACTTAAACACTGAAGCTTTCTTT
CASSQGTDLNTEAFF
>TRBJ1-1|-|TRBV19|-
TGTGCCAGTAGTATAGGAGGCAGCACTGAAGCTTTCTTT
CASSIGGSTEAFF
>TRBJ1-1|TRBD1|TRBV2|once
TGTGCCGGGGCATACAGGGGAAGCACTGAAGCTTTCTTT
CAGAYRGSTEAFF
>TRBJ2-1|TRBD2|TRBV7-2|-
TGTGCCAGCAGCTCGAGAGGCGCGGGGGGCCCCTACAATGAGCAGTTCTTC
CASSSRGAGGPYNEQFF
>TRBJ2-1|TRBD1|TRBV11-3|-
TGTGCCAGCAGCAGACAGGGTGCGGGCTCCTACAATGAGCAGTTCTTC
CASSRQGAGSYNEQFF
>TRBJ2-1|-|TRBV6-6|once
TGTGCCAGCAGTCAATACGGAGATGAGCAGTTCTTC
CASSQYGDEQFF
>TRBJ1-2|TRBD1|TRBV6-5|-
TGTGCCAGCTGTGGACAGGGAGGTTATGGCTACACCTTC
CASCGQGGYGYTF
>TRBJ2-7|TRBD2|TRBV6-6|once
TGTGCCAGCAGTTACAATCCCCGGACTAGCTCCCACGAGCAGTACTTC
CASSYNPRTSSHEQYF
>TRBJ2-2|TRBD1|TRBV11-2|-
TGTGCCAGCAGCTTCCAACCAGGGGGCGTGGAAACCGGGGAGCTGTTTTTT
CASSFQPGGVETGELFF
>TRBJ2-3|-|TRBV7-9|-
TGTGCCAGCAGCTTAGCCTCCCTAGTCACAGATACGCAGTATTTT
CASSLASLVTDTQYF
>TRBJ2-2|TRBD1|TRBV5-1|-
TGCGCCAGCAGCACGGACAGGGGGCCGAGCGGGGAGCTGTTTTTT
CASSTDRGPSGELFF
>TRBJ2-1|-|TRBV30|-
TGTGCCTGGAGTGTGTGGACAGATTCCTACAATGAGCAGTTCTTC
CAWSVWTDSYNEQFF
>TRBJ2-5|TRBD2|TRBV2|-
TGTGCCAGCAGTCTCTCTGCGGGGGTGGCCCAAGAGACCCAGTACTTC
CASSLSAGVAQETQYF
>TRBJ2-1|-|TRBV9|-
TGTGCCAGCAGCGTAGGGCGGACTCCTCGGGATGAGCAGTTCTTC
CASSVGRTPRDEQFF
>TRBJ1-6|TRBD1|TRBV5-4|-
TGTGCCAGCAGCACAGGGACAGGGCATTTTTCACCCCTCCACTTT
CASSTGTGHFSPLHF
>TRBJ2-5|-|TRBV14|-
TGTGCCAGCAGCCCGATCTCGGGACTCCAAGAGACCCAGTACTTC
CASSPISGLQETQYF
>TRBJ2-7|-|TRBV4-1|-
TGCGCCAGCAGCCAAGATCCCGGACAGCTTAGCTACGAGCAGTACTTC
CASSQDPGQLSYEQYF
>TRBJ1-1|-|TRBV2|-
TGTGCCAGCAGTGAAGACAGGTCTGGGGTGAACACTGAAGCTTTCTTT
CASSEDRSGVNTEAFF
>TRBJ2-1|-|TRBV15|once
TGTGCCACCAGCAGAAATAGCGGATTTCCTGACAATGAGCAGTTCTTC
CATSRNSGFPDNEQFF
>TRBJ2-1|-|TRBV18|-
TGTGCCAGCTCCCCGCCCACGCAGGCCTACAATGAGCAGTTCTTC
CASSPPTQAYNEQFF
>TRBJ2-5|TRBD1|TRBV4-3|-
TGCGCCAGCAGCCATCAACAGGGGGCGCCGCGAGAGCAGTACTTC
CASSHQQGAPREQYF
>TRBJ2-7|TRBD2|TRBV30|-
TGTGCCGGAGAGGTAGCGGGAGCCCTCGAGCAGTACTTC
CAGEVAGALEQYF
>TRBJ2-5|TRBD1|TRBV27|-
TGTGCCAGCAGTTGGGCCGGGACAGGAGGGGAGACCCAGTACTTC
CASSWAGTGGETQYF
>TRBJ2-3|-|TRBV19|-
TGTGCCAGCCAGACTAGATTAGCGACAGATACGCAGTATTTT
CASQTRLATDTQYF
>TRBJ1-6|-|TRBV25-1|-
TGTGCCAGCAGTGAACCGACAGATCGATCACCCCTCCACTTT
CASSEPTDRSPLHF